This T cell receptor beta chain was captured in a study of T cells in Graves' hyperthyroidism and ophthalmopathy. RNA transcripts yielded amplified TCR beta CDR3 regions. HTBI primers drove first-round RT-PCR of the TCR CDR3. One entry per CDR3 protein, called by TCRdb with MiXCR from the multiplex PCR reads. The sample holds fewer than 550,000 distinct CDR3 sequences; about 15% are singletons and the top ten take around 7.3%. The CDR3 covers 15 residues. Germline-derived CDR1 and CDR2 are MNHEY and SMNVEV (reference sequence). The V segment lost 3 bases and the J segment 4 bases; nucleotides outside the gene matches: 6. This clonotype was observed at least ten times.

This sequence joins TRBV27 and TRBJ2-5, with 9 bases matching TRBD2. The TCR sequence derives from a woman in her late teens or twenties with Graves' hyperthyroidism. The sequencing input was blood. This chain's CDR3 is CASSFLASGAETQYF. The CDR3 bases are TGTGCCAGCAGTTTTTTAGCTAGCGGGGCAGAGACCCAGTACTTC.